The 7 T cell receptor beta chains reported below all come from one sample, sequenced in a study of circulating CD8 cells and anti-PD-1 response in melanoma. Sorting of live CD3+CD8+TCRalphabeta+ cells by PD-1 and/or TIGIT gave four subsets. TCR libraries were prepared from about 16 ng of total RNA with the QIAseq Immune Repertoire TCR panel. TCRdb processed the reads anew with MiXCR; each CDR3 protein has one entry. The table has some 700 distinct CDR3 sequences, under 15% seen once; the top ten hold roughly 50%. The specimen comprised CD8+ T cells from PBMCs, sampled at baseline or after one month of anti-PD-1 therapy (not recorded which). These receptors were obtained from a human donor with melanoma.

In nucleotides, the CDR3 is TGCAGCGTTGAAGGGACCCGGGGGGGGAACACTGAAGCTTTCTTT. It translates to CSVEGTRGGNTEAFF. V gene TRBV29-1 combines with J gene TRBJ1-1; D may be TRBD1 (5 bases). The ends were cut back, 1 base at V and 1 base at J, with 13 bases in the middle. The CDR3 extends over 15 amino acids. Looked up from germline, CDR1 is SQVTM and CDR2 is ANQGSEA.

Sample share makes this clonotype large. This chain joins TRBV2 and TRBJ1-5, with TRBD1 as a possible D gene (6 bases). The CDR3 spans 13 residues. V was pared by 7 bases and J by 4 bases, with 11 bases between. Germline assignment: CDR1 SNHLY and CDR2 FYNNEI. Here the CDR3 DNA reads TGTGCCAGCACCGGACAGTGGAATCAGCCCCAGCATTTT. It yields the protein CASTGQWNQPQHF.

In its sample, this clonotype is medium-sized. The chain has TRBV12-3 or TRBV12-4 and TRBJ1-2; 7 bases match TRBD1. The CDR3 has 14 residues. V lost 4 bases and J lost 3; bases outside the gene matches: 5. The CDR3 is CASSSPDRDYGYTF. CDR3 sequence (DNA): TGTGCCAGCAGTTCCCCTGACAGGGACTATGGCTACACCTTC.

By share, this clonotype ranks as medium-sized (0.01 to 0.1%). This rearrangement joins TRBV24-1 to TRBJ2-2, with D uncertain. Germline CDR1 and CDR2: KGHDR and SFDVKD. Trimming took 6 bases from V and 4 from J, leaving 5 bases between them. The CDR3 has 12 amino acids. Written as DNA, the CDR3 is TGTGCCACCAGTCAGGTCACCGGGGAGCTGTTTTTT. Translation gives CATSQVTGELFF.

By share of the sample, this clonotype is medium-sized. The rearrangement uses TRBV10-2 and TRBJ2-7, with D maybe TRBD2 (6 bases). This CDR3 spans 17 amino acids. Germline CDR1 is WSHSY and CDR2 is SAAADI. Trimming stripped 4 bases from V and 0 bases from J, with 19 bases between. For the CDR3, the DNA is TGCGCCAGCAGTGGACCCACCGCGGGGCGCGACTCCTACGAGCAGTACTTC. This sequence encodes CASSGPTAGRDSYEQYF.

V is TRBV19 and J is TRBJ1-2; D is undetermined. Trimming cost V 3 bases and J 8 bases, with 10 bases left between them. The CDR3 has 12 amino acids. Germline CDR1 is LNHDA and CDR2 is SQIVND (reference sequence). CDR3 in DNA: TGTGCCAGTAGTATTGGCACGTTCGGCTACACCTTC. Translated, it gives CASSIGTFGYTF.

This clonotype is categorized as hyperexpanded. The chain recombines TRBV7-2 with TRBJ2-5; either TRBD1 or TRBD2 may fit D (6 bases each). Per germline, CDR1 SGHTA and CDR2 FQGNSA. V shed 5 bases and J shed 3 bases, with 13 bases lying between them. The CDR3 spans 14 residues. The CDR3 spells CASSRWGAKETQYF. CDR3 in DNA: TGTGCCAGCAGCCGATGGGGGGCGAAAGAGACCCAGTACTTC.